This entry lists 21 T cell receptor beta chains sequenced from one sample in a study of blood T cell repertoires in COVID-19 (dated by TCRdb to 2019 to 2021). Receptor amplification or capture employed the immunoSEQ multiplex PCR assay. As stored in TCRdb, this immuneACCESS dataset retains in-frame rearrangements with V and J assigned. A fraction of the clones does not appear; measured against another copy, unresolved V genes explain less than half of the discrepancy, and the remainder lacks a known reason. The sample table shows about 50,000 clones, and 86% are seen once. The ten largest clonotypes hold about 5% of the sample. Sequencing was done on a sample of peripheral blood. These receptors came from a middle-aged man with active COVID-19.

The J gene is TRBJ2-5, the V gene TRBV29-1, with 7 bases that match TRBD1. The V gene's germline CDR1 is SQVTM and CDR2 ANQGSEA. CDR3 length equals 13 residues. Losses at the gene ends were 2 bases for V and 3 bases for J; bases not matched to a gene: 3. The CDR3 DNA reads TGCAGCGTTGAACCCACAGGGGAAGAGACCCAGTACTTC. Residues: CSVEPTGEETQYF.

The chain recombines TRBV27 with TRBJ2-7; TRBD2 aligns across 9 bases. The CDR3 is 15 residues long. Germline values: CDR1 MNHEY, CDR2 SMNVEV (reference sequence). The junction had 9 bases not matched to a gene; V was cut back by 4 bases and J by 5 bases. CDR3 bases: TGTGCCAGCAGTTCCGTCGGGACTAGCAGCCACGAGCAGTACTTC. Residues: CASSSVGTSSHEQYF.

The genes are TRBV12-5 and TRBJ2-2; TRBD1 matches at 10 bases. Germline lookup yields CDR1 LGHNT and CDR2 FRNRAP. The V segment lost 2 bases and the J segment 1 base; nucleotides outside the gene matches: 7. The length of the CDR3 is 18 residues. DNA of the CDR3: TGTGCTAGTGGTTTGACTCACTGGACAGGGGGGAACACCGGGGAGCTGTTTTTT. Translating it yields CASGLTHWTGGNTGELFF.

Only a few counts were recorded for this clone. Other DNA sequences in the sample encode the same CDR3. The chain couples TRBV11-2 to TRBJ1-1; D is possibly TRBD1 (5 bases). The germline CDR1 and CDR2 sequences are SGHAT and FQNNGV. CDR3 length: 13 residues. V dropped 0 bases and J dropped 3 bases, with 5 bases sitting between them. CDR3 coding DNA: TGTGCCAGCAGCTTAGACAGGGACACTGAAGCTTTCTTT. Translating it yields CASSLDRDTEAFF.

The chain is built from TRBV7-2 and TRBJ2-3, with TRBD2 identical over 8 bases. Trimming removed 5 bases from V and 0 bases from J; junction bases left unmatched: 13. There are 18 residues in the CDR3. Germline lookup yields CDR1 SGHTA and CDR2 FQGNSA. CDR3 sequence (DNA): TGTGCCAGCAGCACGAGGGTCCCGGCGGGAGGAAGCACAGATACGCAGTATTTT. The encoded protein is CASSTRVPAGGSTDTQYF.

The rearrangement links TRBV27 to TRBJ2-2; D is uncertain. Germline loops: CDR1 MNHEY, CDR2 SMNVEV (reference sequence). Trimming shortened V by 8 bases and J by 5 bases, and 18 bases separated the two germline ends. This CDR3 region has 15 residues. DNA for the CDR3: TGTGCCAGCGTCCCCTCCCGGGTTTGGACCGGGGAGCTGTTTTTT. Its protein product is CASVPSRVWTGELFF.

V and J are TRBV18 and TRBJ2-7; 9 bases are shared with TRBD1. Per germline, CDR1 KGHSH and CDR2 LQKENI. Losses at the gene ends were 3 bases for V and 3 bases for J; bases not matched to a gene: 9. The CDR3 has 16 amino acids. The CDR3 coding sequence is TGTGCCAGCTCACCCGCCGGGACAGGGCCCTACTACGAGCAGTACTTC. This codes for CASSPAGTGPYYEQYF.

The chain joins TRBV5-1 to TRBJ1-3; possibly TRBD1 for D (6 bases). Trimming removed 2 bases from V and 3 bases from J, with 24 bases in between. CDR3 size: 19 residues. CDR1 and CDR2 from the germline V gene are SGHRS and YFSETQ. CDR3 protein: CASSFALPRGEGNGNTIYF. The CDR3, as DNA: TGCGCCAGCAGCTTCGCCCTCCCCAGGGGCGAGGGGAATGGAAACACCATATATTTT.

The CDR3 spells CASSQGMNTEAFF. The DNA for the CDR3 is TGTGCCAGCAGCCAGGGGATGAACACTGAAGCTTTCTTT. The V and J genes are TRBV9 and TRBJ1-1, with TRBD1 as a possible D gene (6 bases). The ends were cut back, 4 bases at V and 0 bases at J, with 7 bases in the middle. Germline CDR1 and CDR2: SGDLS and YYNGEE. The CDR3 extends over 13 amino acids. The variable domain in full, completed from reference TRBV9 and TRBJ1-1, reads DSGVTQTPKHLITATGQRVTLRCSPRSGDLSVYWYQQSLDQGLQFLIQYYNGEERAKGNILERFSAQQFPDLHSELNLSSLELGDSALYFCASSQGMNTEAFFGQGTRLTVV.

This clone has more than one count but fewer than ten. The chain has TRBV6-5 and TRBJ1-2; D gene uncertain. The germline CDR1 and CDR2 sequences are MNHEY and SVGAGI. The CDR3 consists of 14 residues. Trimming shortened V by 7 bases and J by 5 bases, and 17 bases separated the two germline ends. The CDR3: CASIPNRGVYGYTF. The CDR3 bases are TGTGCCAGCATCCCTAATCGGGGAGTTTATGGCTACACCTTC.

The chain uses TRBV7-9 and TRBJ2-1, with TRBD2 identical over 9 bases. The CDR3 totals 14 residues. CDR1 SEHNR and CDR2 FQNEAQ come from the germline V gene (reference sequence). Trimming cost V 2 bases and J 8 bases; bases outside gene matches: 4. The CDR3 sequence: CASSLLAGRDEQFF. In DNA form, the CDR3 reads TGTGCCAGCAGCTTACTAGCGGGGAGGGATGAGCAGTTCTTC.

The chain joins TRBV6-5 to TRBJ2-2; D remains ambiguous. CDR3 length: 15 residues. The germline V gene encodes CDR1 MNHEY and CDR2 SVGAGI. Deletions cut 5 bases from V and 0 bases from J, with 10 bases between. In nucleotides, the CDR3 is TGTGCCAGCAGTCTAGACGGCGCGAACACCGGGGAGCTGTTTTTT. Protein: CASSLDGANTGELFF.

The V call is TRBV19, the J call TRBJ1-5; 8 nucleotides line up with TRBD1. CDR3 length equals 14 residues. The V and J ends lost 3 bases and 2 bases, in that order; junction bases with no gene match: 0. Germline values: CDR1 LNHDA, CDR2 SQIVND (reference sequence). The CDR3 region is CASSMTGGNQPQHF. In DNA, the CDR3 is TGTGCCAGTAGTATGACAGGGGGCAATCAGCCCCAGCATTTT.

This clone was picked up a small number of times. V is TRBV27 and J is TRBJ2-3; 10 bases fit TRBD2. The CDR3 contains 16 residues. CDR1 and CDR2 (germline): MNHEY, SMNVEV (reference sequence). Trimming took 2 bases from V and 3 from J; bases not matched to a gene: 5. As DNA, the CDR3 is TGTGCCAGCAGTTTACCTAGCGGGAGTGGGACAGATACGCAGTATTTT. This translates into CASSLPSGSGTDTQYF.

The CDR3 spells CASSQDWNTEAFF. CDR3 DNA: TGTGCCAGCAGCCAGGACTGGAACACTGAAGCTTTCTTT. The chain recombines TRBV4-2 with TRBJ1-1; D is ambiguous. V was trimmed by 3 bases and J by 1 base, leaving 6 bases between them. Germline V gene sequence: CDR1 LGHNA, CDR2 YNFKEQ. The CDR3 runs to 13 residues.

The chain has TRBV19 and TRBJ1-4; 10 nucleotides line up with TRBD1. The CDR3 sequence is 16 residues long. Germline loops: CDR1 LNHDA, CDR2 SQIVND (reference sequence). The junction had 10 bases not matched to a gene; V was cut back by 5 bases and J by 7 bases. CDR3 sequence reads: CASSFSGQGDSEKLFF. The CDR3 nucleotides are TGTGCCAGTAGTTTCTCAGGACAGGGGGACAGTGAAAAACTGTTTTTT. Filled out from reference TRBV19 and TRBJ1-4, the complete variable domain reads DGGITQSPKYLFRKEGQNVTLSCEQNLNHDAMYWYRQDPGQGLRLIYYSQIVNDFQKGDIAEGYSVSREKKESFPLTVTSAQKNPTAFYLCASSFSGQGDSEKLFFGSGTQLSVL.

This clone was counted a single time. The chain combines TRBV5-4 with TRBJ2-2, with D tentatively TRBD2 (7 bases). Germline lookup yields CDR1 SGHNT and CDR2 YYREEE (reference sequence). V lost 3 bases to trimming and J lost 3 bases, with 18 bases between them. This CDR3 spans 17 amino acids. This CDR3 is CASSWPVGEGDTGELFF. The CDR3 nucleotides are TGTGCCAGCAGCTGGCCGGTTGGGGAGGGGGACACCGGGGAGCTGTTTTTT.

The V gene is TRBV18, the J gene TRBJ2-2, with D possibly TRBD1 on 6 matching bases. Per germline, CDR1 KGHSH and CDR2 LQKENI. This CDR3 region has 16 residues. Trimming removed 2 bases from V and 6 bases from J, with 16 bases in between. CDR3 loop: CASSPSRTAKAGELFF. The DNA of the CDR3 is TGTGCCAGCTCACCATCGCGGACAGCCAAGGCCGGGGAGCTGTTTTTT.

J is TRBJ2-4 and V is TRBV6-6, with 7 bases lining up with TRBD1. Germline V CDR1 and CDR2: MNHNY, SVGAGI (reference sequence). Germline trimming cut 5 bases from V and 5 bases from J; bases unmatched to any gene: 6. The CDR3 has 14 amino acids. CDR3 in DNA: TGTGCCAGCAGTCCGTGGACAGGCCAAAACATTCAGTACTTC. This gives the protein CASSPWTGQNIQYF.

The chain employs TRBV5-5 and TRBJ2-2, with a possible D match to TRBD2 (6 bases). Trimming removed 2 bases at V and 0 bases at J, with 11 bases between. CDR3 length equals 16 residues. Per the germline V gene, CDR1 is SGHKS and CDR2 is YYEKEE (reference sequence). CDR3 loop: CASSFPSGANTGELFF. CDR3 DNA: TGTGCCAGCAGCTTCCCTTCGGGGGCGAACACCGGGGAGCTGTTTTTT.

The chain has TRBV18 and TRBJ2-1; 12 bases line up with TRBD2. The CDR3 spans 17 residues. Germline-derived CDR1 and CDR2 are KGHSH and LQKENI. Trimming at V came to 3 bases and at J to 4 bases, leaving 7 bases not matched to a gene. CDR3 DNA: TGTGCCAGCTCACCTAGGACTAGCGGGGCCCTTTACAATGAGCAGTTCTTC. It encodes CASSPRTSGALYNEQFF.